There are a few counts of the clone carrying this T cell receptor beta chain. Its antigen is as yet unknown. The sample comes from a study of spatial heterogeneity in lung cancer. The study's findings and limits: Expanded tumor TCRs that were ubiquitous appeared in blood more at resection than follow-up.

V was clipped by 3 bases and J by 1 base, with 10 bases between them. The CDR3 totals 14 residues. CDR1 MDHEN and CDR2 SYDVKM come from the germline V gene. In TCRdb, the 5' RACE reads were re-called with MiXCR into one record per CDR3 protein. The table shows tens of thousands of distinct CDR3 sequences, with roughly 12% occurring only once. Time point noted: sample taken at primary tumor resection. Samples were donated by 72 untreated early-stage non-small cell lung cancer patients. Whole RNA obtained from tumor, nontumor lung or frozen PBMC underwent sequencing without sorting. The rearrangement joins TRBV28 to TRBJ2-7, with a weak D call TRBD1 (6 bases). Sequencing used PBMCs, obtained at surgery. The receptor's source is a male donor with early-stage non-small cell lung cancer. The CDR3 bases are TGTGCCAGCAGTTTGCAGGGGCGTTCCTACGAGCAGTACTTC. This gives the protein CASSLQGRSYEQYF.